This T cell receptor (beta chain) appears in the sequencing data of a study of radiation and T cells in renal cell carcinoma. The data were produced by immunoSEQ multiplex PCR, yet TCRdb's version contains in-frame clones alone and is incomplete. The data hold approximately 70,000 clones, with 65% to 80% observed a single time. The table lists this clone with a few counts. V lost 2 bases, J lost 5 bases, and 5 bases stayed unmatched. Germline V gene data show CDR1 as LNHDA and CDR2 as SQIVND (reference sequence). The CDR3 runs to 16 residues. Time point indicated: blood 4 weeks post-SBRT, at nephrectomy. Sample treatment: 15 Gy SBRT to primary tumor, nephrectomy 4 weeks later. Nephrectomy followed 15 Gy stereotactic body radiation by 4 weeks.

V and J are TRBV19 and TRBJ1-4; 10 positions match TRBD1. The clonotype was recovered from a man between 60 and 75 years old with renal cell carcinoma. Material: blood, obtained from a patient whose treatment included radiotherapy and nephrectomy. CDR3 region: CASSITLGQGNEKLFF. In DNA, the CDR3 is TGTGCCAGTAGTATAACCCTGGGACAGGGGAATGAAAAACTGTTTTTT.